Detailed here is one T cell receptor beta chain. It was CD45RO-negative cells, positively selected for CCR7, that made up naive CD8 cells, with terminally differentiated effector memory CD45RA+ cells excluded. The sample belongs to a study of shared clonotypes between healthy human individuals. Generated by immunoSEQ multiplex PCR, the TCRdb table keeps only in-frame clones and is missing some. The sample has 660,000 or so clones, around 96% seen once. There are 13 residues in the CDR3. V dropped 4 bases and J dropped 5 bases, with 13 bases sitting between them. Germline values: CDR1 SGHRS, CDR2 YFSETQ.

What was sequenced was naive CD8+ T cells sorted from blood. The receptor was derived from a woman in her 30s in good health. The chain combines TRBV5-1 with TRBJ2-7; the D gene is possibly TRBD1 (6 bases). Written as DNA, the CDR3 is TGCGCCAGCAGCCTAGGACAGTTCCACGAGCAGTACTTC. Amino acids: CASSLGQFHEQYF.